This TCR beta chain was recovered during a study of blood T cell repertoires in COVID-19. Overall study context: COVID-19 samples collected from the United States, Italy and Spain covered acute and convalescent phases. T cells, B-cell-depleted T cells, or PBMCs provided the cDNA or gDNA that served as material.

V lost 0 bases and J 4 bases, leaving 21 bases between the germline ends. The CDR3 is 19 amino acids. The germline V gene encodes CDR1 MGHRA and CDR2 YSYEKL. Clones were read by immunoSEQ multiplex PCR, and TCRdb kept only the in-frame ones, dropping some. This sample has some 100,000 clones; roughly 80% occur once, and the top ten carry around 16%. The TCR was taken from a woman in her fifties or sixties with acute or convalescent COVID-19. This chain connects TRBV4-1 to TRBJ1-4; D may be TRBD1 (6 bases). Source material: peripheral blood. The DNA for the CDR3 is TGCGCCAGCAGCCAAGATAGGGTCGGCAGGGGCTTGGGTAATGAAAAACTGTTTTTT. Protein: CASSQDRVGRGLGNEKLFF.